This T cell receptor beta chain was sequenced during a study of somatic mutations in cytotoxic T cells in rheumatoid arthritis. Study details: Patients had 30 ml EDTA blood drawn right after diagnosis, before any treatment. Certain V beta antibody-stained T-cell populations, V beta1+ cells sequenced for TCRB among them, were flow-sorted to nearly 100% purity.

Whole-study findings and limits: Age-dependent increases in CD8+ clonality occurred in rheumatoid arthritis patients but not in healthy controls. With fewer than 85 patients examined, 7 or 8 had a largest CD8+ clone exceeding 20% of CD8+ cells.

As to this clone: The antigen is unknown.

Per germline, CDR1 SEHNR and CDR2 FQNEAQ (reference sequence). J gave up 4 bases and V 5 bases, and 10 bases lay outside the gene matches. The CDR3 is made up of 16 amino acids. Data came from immunoSEQ multiplex PCR; TCRdb stores just in-frame clones and leaves some out. The sample records about 14,000 clones, 75% to 95% being singletons. Sequences were obtained from CD4+ T cells sorted from blood. The clonotype was recovered from a man aged 65 to 85 with rheumatoid arthritis. The chain combines TRBV7-9 with TRBJ2-3, with 9 positions matching TRBD1. The CDR3 protein is CASSPTPGQGADTQYF. The DNA of the CDR3 is TGTGCCAGCAGCCCAACCCCGGGACAGGGAGCAGATACGCAGTATTTT.